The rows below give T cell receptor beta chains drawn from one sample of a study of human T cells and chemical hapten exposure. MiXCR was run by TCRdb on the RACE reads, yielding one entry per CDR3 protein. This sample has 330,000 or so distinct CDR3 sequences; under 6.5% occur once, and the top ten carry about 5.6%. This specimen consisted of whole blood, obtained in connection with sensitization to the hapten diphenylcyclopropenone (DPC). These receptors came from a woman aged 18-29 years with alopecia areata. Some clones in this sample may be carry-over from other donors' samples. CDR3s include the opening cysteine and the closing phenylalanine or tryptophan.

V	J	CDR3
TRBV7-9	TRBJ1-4	CASSSHGQGRDEKLFF
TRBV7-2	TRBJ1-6	CASSLALVSSPLHF
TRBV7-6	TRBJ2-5	CASSLVQYGTQYF
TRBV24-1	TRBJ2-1	CATSDWSEGNEQFF
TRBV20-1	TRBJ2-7	CSASGTRSYEQYF
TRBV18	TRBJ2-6	CASSPALGTGANVLTF
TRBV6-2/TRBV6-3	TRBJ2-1	CASSYEWRGGYNEQFF
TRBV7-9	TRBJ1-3	CASSKAGSGNTIYF
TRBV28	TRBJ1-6	CASRREFGADYNSPLHF
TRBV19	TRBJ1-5	CATYGPNQPQHF
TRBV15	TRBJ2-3	CATSLGQGFADTQYF
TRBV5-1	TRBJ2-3	CASSLEIRGTDTQYF
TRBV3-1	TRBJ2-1	CASSQVTGAYNEQFF
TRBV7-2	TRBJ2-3	CASRRTLTSTDTQYF
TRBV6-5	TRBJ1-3	CASSSDRDSSGNTIYF
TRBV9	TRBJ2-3	CASSYRTGAGEDTQYF
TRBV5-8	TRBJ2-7	CASSLVRSSYEQYF
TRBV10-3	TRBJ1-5	CAISRDKDQPQHF
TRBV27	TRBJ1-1	CASSLSSRTWAFF
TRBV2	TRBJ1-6	CASSEVDSPLHF
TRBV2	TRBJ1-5	CASSEQVGGQPQHF
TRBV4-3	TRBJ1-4	CASSQDWGGGNNEKLFF
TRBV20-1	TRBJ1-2	CSARVRTGDIHGYTF
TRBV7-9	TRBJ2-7	CASSPVLSSTSYEQYF